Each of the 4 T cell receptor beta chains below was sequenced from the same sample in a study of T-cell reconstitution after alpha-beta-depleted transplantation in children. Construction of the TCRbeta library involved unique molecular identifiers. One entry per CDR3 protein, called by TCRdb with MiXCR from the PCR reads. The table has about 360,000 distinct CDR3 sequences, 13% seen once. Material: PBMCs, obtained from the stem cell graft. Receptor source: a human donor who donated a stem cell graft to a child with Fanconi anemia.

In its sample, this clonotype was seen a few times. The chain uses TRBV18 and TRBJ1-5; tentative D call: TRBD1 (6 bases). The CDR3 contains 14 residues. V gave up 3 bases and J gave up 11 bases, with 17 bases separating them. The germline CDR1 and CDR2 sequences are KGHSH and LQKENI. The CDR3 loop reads CASSPSGGETTQHF. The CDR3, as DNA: TGTGCCAGCTCACCGTCCGGGGGCGAGACTACCCAGCATTTT.

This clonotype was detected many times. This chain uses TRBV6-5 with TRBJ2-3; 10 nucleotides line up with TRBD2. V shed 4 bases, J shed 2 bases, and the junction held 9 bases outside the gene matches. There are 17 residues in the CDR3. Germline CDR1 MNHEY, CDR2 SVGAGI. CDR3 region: CASSSGAGTSDTDTQYF. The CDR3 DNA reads TGTGCCAGCAGTTCCGGAGCCGGGACTAGCGACACAGATACGCAGTATTTT.

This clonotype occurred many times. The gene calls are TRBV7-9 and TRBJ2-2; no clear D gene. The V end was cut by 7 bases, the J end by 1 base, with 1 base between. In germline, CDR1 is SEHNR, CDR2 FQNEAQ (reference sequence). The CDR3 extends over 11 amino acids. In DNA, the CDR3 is TGTGCCAGCAAGAACACCGGGGAGCTGTTTTTT. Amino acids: CASKNTGELFF.

CDR3 DNA sequence: TGCAGCGTTGGCACAGGGTTTGAAGGTGGCTACACCTTC. Its protein product is CSVGTGFEGGYTF. The chain carries TRBV29-1 and TRBJ1-2, with D perhaps matching TRBD1 (6 bases). Germline loops: CDR1 SQVTM, CDR2 ANQGSEA. The CDR3 contains 13 residues. V gave up 4 bases and J gave up 7 bases, with 16 bases separating them. Full variable domain (remainder filled in from reference TRBV29-1 and TRBJ1-2): SAVISQKPSRDICQRGTSLTIQCQVDSQVTMMFWYRQQPGQSLTLIATANQGSEATYESGFVIDKFPISRPNLTFSTLTVSNMSPEDSSIYLCSVGTGFEGGYTFGSGTRLTVV.